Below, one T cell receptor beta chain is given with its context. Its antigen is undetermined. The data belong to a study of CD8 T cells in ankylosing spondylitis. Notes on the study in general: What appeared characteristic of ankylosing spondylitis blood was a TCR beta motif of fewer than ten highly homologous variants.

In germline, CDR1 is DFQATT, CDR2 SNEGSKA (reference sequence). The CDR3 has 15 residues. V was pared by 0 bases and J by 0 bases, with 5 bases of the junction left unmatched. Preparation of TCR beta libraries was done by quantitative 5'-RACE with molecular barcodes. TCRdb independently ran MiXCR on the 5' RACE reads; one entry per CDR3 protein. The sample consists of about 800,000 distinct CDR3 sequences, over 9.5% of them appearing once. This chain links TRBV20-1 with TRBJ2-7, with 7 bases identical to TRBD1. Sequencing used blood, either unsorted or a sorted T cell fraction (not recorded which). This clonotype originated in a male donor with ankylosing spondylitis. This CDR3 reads CSAREVWDSSYEQYF. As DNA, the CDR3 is TGCAGTGCTAGAGAGGTGTGGGACAGCTCCTACGAGCAGTACTTC.